This T cell receptor beta chain was identified in a study of Graves' ophthalmopathy and Graves' hyperthyroidism. General observations from the study: Blood contained most expanded thyroid clonotypes exceeding 0.001 frequency. Distinction of ophthalmopathy from stable hyperthyroidism by a 13-signature model reached approximately 89% sensitivity and approximately 80% specificity.

For repertoire sequencing, the TCR beta CDR3 regions were amplified from RNA transcripts. The workflow started with a first-round RT-PCR run with HTBI primers and then moved on to a second-round multiplex PCR. Each CDR3 protein is one row after TCRdb ran MiXCR on the multiplex PCR reads. The sample contains under 400,000 distinct CDR3 sequences, about a sixth of which appear only once. This clonotype came up many times. Antigen: not known. This CDR3 has 15 amino acids. The germline V and J ends were trimmed by 5 bases and 3 bases, with 11 bases remaining between them. Germline loops: CDR1 MNHEY, CDR2 SVGAGI. In this cohort, patients with other autoimmune diseases, uncontrolled infections, pregnancy or lactation were excluded.

The clonotype was recovered from an adult man with Graves' ophthalmopathy. The sample comprised peripheral blood. The chain joins TRBV6-5 to TRBJ1-6; D perhaps matches TRBD1 (6 bases). The CDR3 sequence: CASSQGRNYNSPLHF. In DNA form, the CDR3 reads TGTGCCAGCAGTCAGGGGAGGAACTATAATTCACCCCTCCACTTT.